The TCR beta chain described here comes from a study of cytomegalovirus exposure and HLA in healthy donors. General study results and limits: In a later analysis, CMV-associated beta chains were mostly HLA-associated, it appeared.

This clone was seen a single time. Its antigen is unknown. A multiplex PCR was run with 60 Vbeta primers and 13 Jbeta primers. Profiled with immunoSEQ multiplex PCR; TCRdb holds only in-frame clones, not every one. The sample contains about 110,000 clones, about 74% of which appear only once. Germline trimming cut 5 bases from V and 9 bases from J; bases unmatched to any gene: 7. The CDR3 contains 14 residues. CDR1 is MDHEN and CDR2 is SYDVKM in the germline V gene. Sequenced: PBMCs. The clonotype originates from a man aged 25-40 years in good health and CMV-seropositive. The chain couples TRBV28 to TRBJ1-6; 7 bases match TRBD1. The CDR3 spells CASSTQGVFSPLHF. The CDR3 DNA reads as TGTGCCAGCAGTACCCAGGGGGTCTTTTCACCCCTCCACTTT.